A single T cell receptor beta chain is shown here with its context. The target antigen is unknown. Sequencing was performed with immunoSEQ multiplex PCR; in TCRdb, only in-frame clones are kept and a portion is missing. The data show tens of thousands of clones, around 70% seen once. This sample is part of a study of vaccination effects on CD4 cells after COVID-19. The study, taken as a whole, reports: Clones induced by infection and by vaccine showed marked clonal contraction late after vaccination.

There are 16 residues in the CDR3. Germline-derived CDR1 and CDR2 are SNHLY and FYNNEI. With V trimmed by 7 bases and J by 3 bases, 11 bases remained unmatched. When around 10 days of culture had elapsed, CD4+ T cells were isolated. Vaccination of participants consisted of two doses of either the BNT162b2 or mRNA-1273 vaccine. Half-medium replacement with IL-2 medium occurred on days 3 and 7. This TCR derives from a human donor who received a COVID-19 vaccine. The input for sequencing was CD4+ T cells from PBMCs cultured without peptide, taken after COVID-19 vaccination. The J gene is TRBJ1-2, the V gene TRBV2; TRBD1 aligns across 10 bases. This chain's CDR3 is CASTPLGGQGHYGYTF. The CDR3, as DNA: TGTGCCAGCACCCCCCTGGGGGGACAGGGGCACTATGGCTACACCTTC.